Sequencing of this T cell receptor (beta chain) was carried out in a study of cytomegalovirus exposure and HLA in healthy donors. Study results and limitations: Despite most TCR sequences being rare, some public TCRs occurred in many donors.

Primers: 60 Vbeta forward and 13 Jbeta reverse. Assay: immunoSEQ multiplex PCR; the TCRdb copy retains only in-frame clones and omits some. This table has 100,000 to 150,000 clones, about 85% appearing once. CDR1 and CDR2 from the germline V gene are SGHAT and FQNNGV. This CDR3 comprises 15 residues. J gave up 9 bases and V 2 bases, and 9 bases lay outside the gene matches. As concerns this clone: Its antigen remains unknown.

The TCR was taken from a man between 18 and 35 years old in good health and CMV-seropositive. The chain carries TRBV11-2 and TRBJ2-1; 8 bases agree with TRBD2. The sequencing input was PBMCs. The CDR3 region has the DNA TGTGCCAGCAGCTTACTGGGACTAGAGTTGGCTGAGCAGTTCTTC. Protein sequence: CASSLLGLELAEQFF. The variable domain in full, with the rest retrieved from reference TRBV11-2 and TRBJ2-1, is EAGVAQSPRYKIIEKRQSVAFWCNPISGHATLYWYQQILGQGPKLLIQFQNNGVVDDSQLPKDRFSAERLKGVDSTLKIQPAKLEDSAVYLCASSLLGLELAEQFFGPGTRLTVL.